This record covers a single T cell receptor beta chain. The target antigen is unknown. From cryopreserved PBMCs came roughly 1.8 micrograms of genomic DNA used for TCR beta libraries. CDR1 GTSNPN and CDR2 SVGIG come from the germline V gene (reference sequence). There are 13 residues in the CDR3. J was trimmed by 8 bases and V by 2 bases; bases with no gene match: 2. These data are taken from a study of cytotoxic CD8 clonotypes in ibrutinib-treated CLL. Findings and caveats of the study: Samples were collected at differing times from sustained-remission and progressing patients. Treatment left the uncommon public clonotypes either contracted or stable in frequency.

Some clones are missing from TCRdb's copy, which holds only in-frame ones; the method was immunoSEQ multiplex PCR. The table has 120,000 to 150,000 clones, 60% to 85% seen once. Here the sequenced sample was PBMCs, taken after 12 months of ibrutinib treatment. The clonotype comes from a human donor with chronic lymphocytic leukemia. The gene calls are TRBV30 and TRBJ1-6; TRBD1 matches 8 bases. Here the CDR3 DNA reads TGTGCCTGGAGTCTGACAGGGGATTCACCCCTCCACTTT. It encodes CAWSLTGDSPLHF.